This TCR beta chain was captured in a study of blood T cell repertoires in COVID-19. About the research overall: Acute-phase and convalescent COVID-19 samples originated in the United States, Italy and Spain. From T cells, B-cell-depleted T cells, or PBMCs came the material, which was cDNA or gDNA.

Concerning this clone: The missing conserved phenylalanine or tryptophan at the end of this CDR3 makes a read error likely. Because the CDR3's place on the DNA is in doubt, the DNA is left out and the CDR3 is given as listed by TCRdb.

Original data processing: Counts of nucleated cells, estimated from reference gene primer amplification, were obtained. TCRdb keeps only in-frame clones here, not all; method: immunoSEQ multiplex PCR. V, J and clone size were drawn from that table, and D and trimming were deduced from the DNA. This sample has more than 400,000 clones, with roughly 85% found just once. The CDR3 region is 15 residues in length, termini included. CDR1 MNHEY and CDR2 SVGAGI come from the germline V gene. The TCR originated in a human donor in a cohort sampled during active COVID-19. The sequencing input was peripheral blood. The V and J genes are TRBV6-5 and TRBJ1-1. CDR3 region: CASSYSGGRLAGASL.